This TCR beta chain was recovered during a study of blood T cell repertoires in COVID-19. As for the study in general: Samples taken during acute and convalescent COVID-19 were collected in the United States, Italy and Spain.

The V and J ends lost 5 bases and 4 bases, in that order; junction bases with no gene match: 9. This CDR3 is built from 16 residues. In germline, CDR1 is MDHEN, CDR2 SYDVKM. Under the authors' procedure: By means of reference gene primer amplification, nucleated cell counts were estimated. Generated by immunoSEQ multiplex PCR, the TCRdb table keeps only in-frame clones and is missing some. V and J calls and clone size are given by that table; D and trimming were obtained from the DNA. The sample lists a few hundred thousand clones; 84% were seen once. The specimen sequenced was PBMCs or T cells enriched from blood (not recorded which). This sequence originates from a man aged 25 to 40 with acute COVID-19. The rearrangement joins TRBV28 to TRBJ2-1, with 9 bases lining up with TRBD1. In DNA form, the CDR3 reads TGTGCCAGCAGTATGATCGACAGGGGGAGATACAATGAGCAGTTCTTC. Protein: CASSMIDRGRYNEQFF.